A single sample is the source of the 10 T cell receptor beta chains below, sequenced in a study of cytomegalovirus exposure and HLA in healthy donors. Some clones are missing from TCRdb's copy, which holds only in-frame ones; the method was immunoSEQ multiplex PCR. Here the sample spans some 120,000 clones, more than 95% being singletons. What was sequenced was PBMCs. The receptors here all came from a man between 18 and 29 years old in good health and CMV-seronegative.

This clone was recorded only once. This rearrangement joins TRBV9 to TRBJ2-3; TRBD2 matches at 9 bases. The CDR3 totals 16 residues. The V gene end was trimmed by 5 bases and the J gene end by 6 bases; junction bases not matched to a gene: 13. The germline gives CDR1 SGDLS, CDR2 YYNGEE. DNA of the CDR3: TGTGCCAGCAGTGGACCCAGTGGGACTAGCTCCGATACGCAGTATTTT. This codes for CASSGPSGTSSDTQYF.

This chain links TRBV19 with TRBJ2-3, with 10 bases identical to TRBD2. V dropped 5 bases and J dropped 5; count of bases not matched to a gene: 7. This CDR3 has 15 residues. The germline gives CDR1 LNHDA, CDR2 SQIVND (reference sequence). The CDR3, as DNA: TGTGCCAGTAGTGGGCCTAGCGGGAGAGTAGATACGCAGTATTTT. Amino acids: CASSGPSGRVDTQYF.

V is TRBV15 and J is TRBJ2-3, with D unresolved. Germline CDR1 is LNHNV and CDR2 is YYDKDF (reference sequence). The CDR3 spans 17 residues. V lost 0 bases and J 0 bases, leaving 13 bases between the germline ends. The DNA for the CDR3 is TGTGCCACCAGCAGAGATTTGGTCCAAACTAGCACAGATACGCAGTATTTT. It is translated as CATSRDLVQTSTDTQYF.

The chain links TRBV2 to TRBJ2-3, with D perhaps matching TRBD2 (5 bases). This CDR3 comprises 15 residues. V dropped 4 bases and J dropped 4 bases, with 15 bases sitting between them. From germline, CDR1 is SNHLY and CDR2 FYNNEI. The CDR3 DNA sequence: TGTGCCAGCAGTGTGACCGGGGTGGGCGCAGATACGCAGTATTTT. Its translation is CASSVTGVGADTQYF.

The J gene is TRBJ2-5, the V gene TRBV29-1; 9 nucleotides agree with TRBD1. J lost 1 base, V lost 6 bases, and 6 bases had no gene match. This CDR3 has 14 residues. The germline V gene has CDR1 SQVTM and CDR2 ANQGSEA. The CDR3 spells CSVGTGMLQETQYF. The CDR3 bases are TGCAGCGTGGGGACAGGGATGCTCCAAGAGACCCAGTACTTC.

This chain joins TRBV5-6 and TRBJ1-4; D perhaps matches TRBD1 (6 bases). Trimming shortened V by 0 bases and J by 10 bases, and 13 bases separated the two germline ends. CDR1 is SGHDT, CDR2 YYEEEE, per germline. The CDR3 spans 14 residues. The CDR3 coding sequence is TGTGCCAGCAGCTTGGTACAGGGTTCCGGAAAACTGTTTTTT. It yields the protein CASSLVQGSGKLFF.

V is TRBV4-2 and J is TRBJ1-2; no clear D. Germline V gene data show CDR1 as LGHNA and CDR2 as YNFKEQ. The CDR3 has 16 amino acids. V was clipped by 3 bases and J by 3 bases, with 17 bases between them. The CDR3 is CASSHPGEGYYYGYTF. For the CDR3, the DNA is TGTGCCAGCAGCCACCCTGGGGAGGGCTACTACTATGGCTACACCTTC.

The rearrangement links TRBV9 to TRBJ2-1; 8 bases match TRBD1. V gave up 2 bases and J gave up 3 bases; unmatched junction bases: 13. This CDR3 is built from 18 residues. From germline, CDR1 is SGDLS and CDR2 YYNGEE. The CDR3 coding sequence is TGTGCCAGCAGCGTCGGGGACAGGCGAAAGGGAGACTACAATGAGCAGTTCTTC. It specifies CASSVGDRRKGDYNEQFF.

The chain links TRBV28 to TRBJ2-2; 9 bases line up with TRBD1. The CDR3 contains 14 residues. Trimming at V came to 7 bases and at J to 3 bases, leaving 3 bases not matched to a gene. From germline, CDR1 is MDHEN and CDR2 SYDVKM. The CDR3 region is CASNRDRDTGELFF. In DNA form, the CDR3 reads TGTGCCAGCAACCGGGACAGGGACACCGGGGAGCTGTTTTTT.

The J gene is TRBJ2-2, the V gene TRBV15; unclear D gene. The CDR3 consists of 15 residues. Germline CDR1 LNHNV, CDR2 YYDKDF (reference sequence). V lost 0 bases and J lost 1, with 6 bases in between. The CDR3, as DNA: TGTGCCACCAGCAGAGATCAATTGAACACCGGGGAGCTGTTTTTT. Protein sequence: CATSRDQLNTGELFF. The full variable domain, its missing parts supplied by reference TRBV15 and TRBJ2-2, is DAMVIQNPRYQVTQFGKPVTLSCSQTLNHNVMYWYQQKSSQAPKLLFHYYDKDFNNEADTPDNFQSRRPNTSFCFLDIRSPGLGDTAMYLCATSRDQLNTGELFFGEGSRLTVL.